This TCR beta chain originates from a study of blood T cells in healthy people across ages. Overall study: About one barcoded TCR beta cDNA was captured per two T cells.

Germline CDR1 reads PRHDT; CDR2 reads FYEKMQ (reference sequence). This CDR3 region has 12 residues. Trimming cost V 4 bases and J 12 bases, with 13 bases left between them. A second PCR of about 7 to 12 cycles used a sample-barcoded 5' primer and a J-beta primer mix. TCRdb re-called the 5' RACE reads through MiXCR, storing one row per CDR3 protein. The sample yields almost 1 million distinct CDR3 sequences, just over 50% seen once. Sequencing used blood. This receptor was obtained from a woman aged 55-69 years in good health. The chain recombines TRBV13 with TRBJ2-1, with D possibly matching TRBD2 (6 bases). The CDR3, as DNA: TGTGCCAGCAGCTCCATGGGGACTGGGCAGTTCTTC. Its translation is CASSSMGTGQFF.